Shown below are 29 T cell receptor beta chains from a single sample sequenced in a study of control samples from healthy donors and cancer patients. Sequenced by immunoSEQ multiplex PCR; TCRdb stores in-frame clones only, minus some. The sample lists more than 140,000 clones, 91% occurring once. The sample was blood. Receptor source: a man aged 18-30 years in good health.

The chain has TRBV30 and TRBJ1-2; D uncertain. Germline V gene data show CDR1 as GTSNPN and CDR2 as SVGIG (reference sequence). The CDR3 runs 13 residues. V was cut by 2 bases and J by 4 bases, with 11 bases left in between. The CDR3 DNA sequence: TGTGCCTGGAGTCCGGGTAGTCTCTATGGCTACACCTTC. This encodes CAWSPGSLYGYTF.

This chain uses TRBV5-1 with TRBJ1-6; D remains ambiguous. The CDR3 runs 14 residues. V lost 1 base to trimming and J lost 7 bases, with 9 bases between them. Germline assignment: CDR1 SGHRS and CDR2 YFSETQ. The DNA for the CDR3 is TGCGCCAGCAGCTTGACTGGTGTGAATTCACCCCTCCACTTT. Residues: CASSLTGVNSPLHF.

This clone appeared a single time. V gene TRBV28 combines with J gene TRBJ1-1, with 12 bases that match TRBD1. Germline V gene sequence: CDR1 MDHEN, CDR2 SYDVKM. This CDR3 comprises 15 residues. Germline trimming cut 6 bases from V and 0 bases from J; bases unmatched to any gene: 2. CDR3 region: CASRGQGAMNTEAFF. CDR3 DNA sequence: TGTGCCAGCAGGGGACAGGGGGCCATGAACACTGAAGCTTTCTTT. The full variable domain, rest sourced from reference TRBV28 and TRBJ1-1, is DVKVTQSSRYLVKRTGEKVFLECVQDMDHENMFWYRQDPGLGLRLIYFSYDVKMKEKGDIPEGYSVSREKKERFSLILESASTNQTSMYLCASRGQGAMNTEAFFGQGTRLTVV.

The rearrangement joins TRBV19 to TRBJ1-4; TRBD1 aligns across 7 bases. The CDR3 is 13 residues long. CDR1 and CDR2 (germline): LNHDA, SQIVND (reference sequence). J was trimmed by 10 bases and V by 5 bases; bases with no gene match: 7. CDR3 nucleotide sequence: TGTGCCAGTAGTCCTGACAGGGAAGGAAAACTGTTTTTT. It encodes CASSPDREGKLFF.

This clone was seen a single time. J is TRBJ1-5 and V is TRBV28; D is unresolved. The CDR3 has 17 amino acids. CDR1 and CDR2 (germline): MDHEN, SYDVKM. V dropped 4 bases and J dropped 0 bases, with 16 bases sitting between them. Written as DNA, the CDR3 is TGTGCCAGCAGTTCCCCCGACCGTAGCTATAGCAATCAGCCCCAGCATTTT. It yields the protein CASSSPDRSYSNQPQHF.

This chain links TRBV27 with TRBJ2-1; possibly TRBD1 for D (6 bases). This CDR3 has 17 amino acids. Germline values: CDR1 MNHEY, CDR2 SMNVEV (reference sequence). Trimming took off 5 bases at V and 5 bases at J, with 22 bases between the two ends. CDR3 region: CASSLSPSGHVHNEQFF. The CDR3 region has the DNA TGTGCCAGCAGTCTCTCTCCCTCGGGACATGTCCACAATGAGCAGTTCTTC.

The chain employs TRBV6-5 and TRBJ2-2; maybe TRBD2 (6 bases). The CDR3 extends over 12 amino acids. V dropped 6 bases and J dropped 7 bases, with 9 bases sitting between them. Germline V gene data show CDR1 as MNHEY and CDR2 as SVGAGI. The CDR3 DNA reads TGTGCCAGCAGGGACTACGGCGGGGAGCTGTTTTTT. Its translation: CASRDYGGELFF.

In this sample, this clone turned up once. CDR3 nucleotide sequence: TGTGCCAGCAGTGGGACAGGGTACTACGAGCAGTACTTC. Translated, it gives CASSGTGYYEQYF. This rearrangement joins TRBV12-3 or TRBV12-4 to TRBJ2-7; 9 nucleotides align to TRBD1. V was pared by 5 bases and J by 3 bases, with 2 bases of the junction left unmatched. This CDR3 contains 13 residues.

The chain carries TRBV10-2 and TRBJ2-1; 8 nucleotides agree with TRBD2. Germline loops: CDR1 WSHSY, CDR2 SAAADI. The trim removed 5 bases at V and 2 bases at J, leaving 2 bases unmatched. CDR3 length: 14 amino acids. The CDR3: CASSKGLAYNEQFF. DNA of the CDR3: TGCGCCAGCAGTAAGGGACTAGCCTACAATGAGCAGTTCTTC.

This clone appeared a single time. V usage is TRBV7-3 and J usage is TRBJ2-5; tentatively, D is TRBD2 (6 bases). Germline loops: CDR1 SGHTA, CDR2 FQGTGA. V lost 2 bases and J 4 bases, leaving 14 bases between the germline ends. There are 15 residues in the CDR3. The CDR3 nucleotides read TGTGCCAGCAGCTTAGAATCGGCGGGGAGAGAGACCCAGTACTTC. Encoded protein: CASSLESAGRETQYF.

The table lists this clone with a count of one. V and J are TRBV29-1 and TRBJ1-1; D gene uncertain. There are 13 residues in the CDR3. V lost 1 base and J lost 1, with 7 bases in between. Germline CDR1 is SQVTM and CDR2 is ANQGSEA. The CDR3 loop reads CSVEGTTNTEAFF. DNA for the CDR3: TGCAGCGTTGAAGGCACCACGAACACTGAAGCTTTCTTT.

In this sample, this clone turned up once. This chain uses TRBV10-3 with TRBJ1-1, with D perhaps TRBD1 (5 bases). The ends were cut back, 6 bases at V and 1 base at J, with 12 bases in the middle. Germline V lookup: CDR1 ENHRY, CDR2 SYGVKD. The CDR3 extends over 14 amino acids. The CDR3 loop reads CAIRLDRQNTEAFF. For the CDR3, the DNA is TGTGCCATCAGGCTTGACAGACAGAACACTGAAGCTTTCTTT.

This clone is a singleton in its sample. The chain joins TRBV11-1 to TRBJ2-3; perhaps TRBD2 as D (6 bases). Deletions cut 3 bases from V and 0 bases from J, with 13 bases between. This CDR3 spans 16 amino acids. Germline V gene sequence: CDR1 SGHAT, CDR2 FQDESV (reference sequence). The CDR3 reads CASSFFWRGSTDTQYF. For the CDR3, the DNA is TGTGCCAGCAGCTTTTTTTGGCGGGGTAGCACAGATACGCAGTATTTT.

This rearrangement joins TRBV18 to TRBJ1-5; 8 bases line up with TRBD1. CDR3 size: 15 residues. The V gene's germline CDR1 is KGHSH and CDR2 LQKENI. Trimming took 5 bases from V and 5 from J; bases not matched to a gene: 8. This CDR3 reads CASSEWTGLDQPQHF. The CDR3 DNA reads TGTGCCAGCTCAGAATGGACAGGGCTAGATCAGCCCCAGCATTTT. The whole variable domain, remainder taken from reference TRBV18 and TRBJ1-5, is NAGVMQNPRHLVRRRGQEARLRCSPMKGHSHVYWYRQLPEEGLKFMVYLQKENIIDESGMPKERFSAEFPKEGPSILRIQQVVRGDSAAYFCASSEWTGLDQPQHFGDGTRLSIL.

V is TRBV7-2 and J is TRBJ2-5; TRBD1 or TRBD2 may be the D gene (5 bases each). V gave up 0 bases and J gave up 1 base, with 15 bases separating them. Germline CDR1 and CDR2: SGHTA and FQGNSA. The CDR3 extends over 17 amino acids. In DNA form, the CDR3 reads TGTGCCAGCAGCTTAGCCCGGGGACGATACACCCAAGAGACCCAGTACTTC. It is translated as CASSLARGRYTQETQYF.

V and J are TRBV9 and TRBJ1-6, with D hard to call. Trimming shortened V by 0 bases and J by 3 bases, and 7 bases separated the two germline ends. This CDR3 is built from 15 residues. Germline CDR1 SGDLS, CDR2 YYNGEE. The CDR3 is CASSVGTRYNSPLHF. Here the CDR3 DNA reads TGTGCCAGCAGCGTAGGGACCCGCTATAATTCACCCCTCCACTTT. Based on the CDR3 plus reference TRBV9 and TRBJ1-6, the full variable domain is DSGVTQTPKHLITATGQRVTLRCSPRSGDLSVYWYQQSLDQGLQFLIQYYNGEERAKGNILERFSAQQFPDLHSELNLSSLELGDSALYFCASSVGTRYNSPLHFGNGTRLTVT.

The V call is TRBV25-1, the J call TRBJ1-2; 7 positions match TRBD1. The CDR3 loop spans 15 amino acids. The germline V gene encodes CDR1 MGHDK and CDR2 SYGVNS. The ends lost 2 bases at V and 5 bases at J; junction bases unmatched: 8. In DNA form, the CDR3 reads TGTGCCAGCAGTGAAACGGGACAGCTCGCTTATGGCTACACCTTC. The encoded protein is CASSETGQLAYGYTF.

This chain uses TRBV19 with TRBJ1-6; D may be TRBD1 (5 bases). This CDR3 has 14 amino acids. Trimming removed 6 bases at V and 8 bases at J, with 14 bases between. Per germline, CDR1 LNHDA and CDR2 SQIVND (reference sequence). The CDR3 DNA reads TGTGCCAGTAGAAGGAGACAAGGGGATTCACCCCTCCACTTT. It specifies CASRRRQGDSPLHF.

The CDR3 loop is CASSQGTGRGYTF. CDR3 DNA: TGTGCCAGCAGCCAAGGGACAGGGAGAGGCTACACCTTC. This chain connects TRBV3-1 (or the pseudogene TRBV3-2) to TRBJ1-2, with TRBD1 identical over 8 bases. Looked up from germline, CDR1 is LGHDT and CDR2 is YNNKEL (reference sequence). The length of the CDR3 is 13 residues. After removal of 1 base from V and 8 bases from J, the junction contained 3 bases not matched to a gene.

There are a few counts of this clone. This sequence joins TRBV4-1 and TRBJ1-1; possibly TRBD1 for D (5 bases). Germline values: CDR1 MGHRA, CDR2 YSYEKL. Trimming took 0 bases from V and 2 from J, leaving 16 bases between them. This CDR3 is 17 amino acids long. CDR3 DNA: TGCGCCAGCAGCCAAGAATTTGGGACGCGGTTTAACACTGAAGCTTTCTTT. Amino acid sequence: CASSQEFGTRFNTEAFF.

V usage is TRBV2 and J usage is TRBJ1-2; TRBD1 agrees at 8 bases. CDR1 is SNHLY and CDR2 is FYNNEI in the germline V gene. This CDR3 is 14 amino acids long. V gave up 7 bases and J gave up 5 bases; unmatched junction bases: 9. CDR3 amino acids: CASNGQGAGYGYTF. CDR3 nucleotides: TGTGCCAGCAACGGACAGGGAGCAGGATATGGCTACACCTTC.

This chain links TRBV7-2 with TRBJ2-3; D uncertain. Germline values: CDR1 SGHTA, CDR2 FQGNSA. This CDR3 contains 14 residues. V lost 3 bases and J lost 7, with 14 bases in between. The CDR3 is CASSFDRVGNTQYF. DNA for the CDR3: TGTGCCAGCAGCTTTGATAGGGTGGGGAATACGCAGTATTTT.

DNA of the CDR3: TGTGCCAGCAGCCCCGGACTAGCGGGGGTTCAAGAGACCCAGTACTTC. Amino acid sequence: CASSPGLAGVQETQYF. The chain carries TRBV7-6 and TRBJ2-5, with 13 bases lining up with TRBD2. Germline V lookup: CDR1 SGHVS, CDR2 FNYEAQ. This CDR3 spans 16 amino acids. V lost 5 bases, J lost 2 bases, and 5 bases stayed unmatched. Drawing the rest from reference TRBV7-6 and TRBJ2-5, the complete variable domain is GAGVSQSPRYKVTKRGQDVALRCDPISGHVSLYWYRQALGQGPEFLTYFNYEAQQDKSGLPNDRFSAERPEGSISTLTIQRTEQRDSAMYRCASSPGLAGVQETQYFGPGTRLLVL.

The V call is TRBV5-4, the J call TRBJ1-1, with 9 bases lining up with TRBD1. V trimming: 3 bases; J trimming: 3 bases; junction bases outside the gene matches: 3. CDR1 SGHNT and CDR2 YYREEE come from the germline V gene (reference sequence). The CDR3 totals 14 residues. CDR3 in DNA: TGTGCCAGCAGCTGGGACAGGGTCGACACTGAAGCTTTCTTT. Translation gives CASSWDRVDTEAFF.

The chain joins TRBV10-2 to TRBJ1-4; D call uncertain. V was cut by 8 bases and J by 7 bases, with 20 bases left in between. This CDR3 contains 15 residues. Looked up from germline, CDR1 is WSHSY and CDR2 is SAAADI. The CDR3 loop reads CASSPAPGLGEKLFF. CDR3 in DNA: TGCGCCAGCTCCCCGGCCCCGGGTTTGGGTGAAAAACTGTTTTTT.

The rearrangement joins TRBV4-2 to TRBJ2-7; 13 bases align to TRBD2. There are 16 residues in the CDR3. Germline-derived CDR1 and CDR2 are LGHNA and YNFKEQ. V lost 0 bases, J lost 7 bases, and 6 bases stayed unmatched. The CDR3 sequence: CASSQEGLAGRVEQYF. The CDR3 coding sequence is TGTGCCAGCAGCCAAGAGGGACTAGCGGGGAGGGTGGAGCAGTACTTC.

This clone is a singleton in its sample. The CDR3 DNA sequence: TGTGCCAGCAGCACGGGACAGGGTAGGTACGAGCAGTACTTC. Translating gives CASSTGQGRYEQYF. The chain uses TRBV3-1 (or the pseudogene TRBV3-2) and TRBJ2-7, with 9 positions matching TRBD1. The CDR3 has 14 residues. Losses at the gene ends were 5 bases for V and 4 bases for J; bases not matched to a gene: 6. Looked up from germline, CDR1 is LGHDT and CDR2 is YNNKEL (reference sequence).

This chain links TRBV5-4 with TRBJ1-1; weak D call: TRBD1 (6 bases). CDR3 length equals 15 residues. V dropped 4 bases and J dropped 6 bases, with 19 bases sitting between them. Germline V CDR1 and CDR2: SGHNT, YYREEE (reference sequence). The chain's CDR3 is CASSDEEAGGPEAFF. The CDR3 coding sequence is TGTGCCAGCAGCGATGAGGAGGCGGGGGGCCCTGAAGCTTTCTTT. The variable domain in full, with the rest retrieved from reference TRBV5-4 and TRBJ1-1, is ETGVTQSPTHLIKTRGQQVTLRCSSQSGHNTVSWYQQALGQGPQFIFQYYREEENGRGNFPPRFSGLQFPNYSSELNVNALELDDSALYLCASSDEEAGGPEAFFGQGTRLTVV.

The rearrangement joins TRBV29-1 to TRBJ1-1, with TRBD1 identical over 10 bases. Germline loops: CDR1 SQVTM, CDR2 ANQGSEA. This CDR3 spans 13 amino acids. Losses at the gene ends were 6 bases for V and 2 bases for J; bases not matched to a gene: 3. The CDR3 protein is CSVRTGGNTEAFF. The CDR3 bases are TGCAGCGTGAGGACAGGGGGTAACACTGAAGCTTTCTTT.